The 21 T cell receptor beta chains reported below all come from one sample, sequenced in a study of blood T cell repertoires in COVID-19. Sequencing was performed with immunoSEQ multiplex PCR; in TCRdb, only in-frame clones are kept and a portion is missing. This table holds 65,000 to 95,000 clones, 80% to 90% found once. Sequenced sample: peripheral blood. These receptors all stem from a man at least 80 years old with acute or convalescent COVID-19.

This sequence joins TRBV5-1 and TRBJ2-5; 11 bases map to TRBD2. The CDR3 sequence is 15 residues long. With V trimmed by 3 bases and J by 4 bases, 5 bases remained unmatched. Germline V gene sequence: CDR1 SGHRS, CDR2 YFSETQ. The CDR3 DNA sequence: TGCGCCAGCAGCTCCGGACTAGCGGGTGCAGAGACCCAGTACTTC. This translates into CASSSGLAGAETQYF.

V gene TRBV11-2 combines with J gene TRBJ1-1; 7 bases match TRBD1. The V gene end was trimmed by 0 bases and the J gene end by 11 bases; junction bases not matched to a gene: 12. This CDR3 is 15 amino acids long. From germline, CDR1 is SGHAT and CDR2 FQNNGV. The CDR3 sequence: CASSLERQGSSKAFF. CDR3 nucleotide sequence: TGTGCCAGCAGCTTAGAGAGACAGGGCTCGAGCAAGGCTTTCTTT. The full variable domain, its missing parts supplied by reference TRBV11-2 and TRBJ1-1, is EAGVAQSPRYKIIEKRQSVAFWCNPISGHATLYWYQQILGQGPKLLIQFQNNGVVDDSQLPKDRFSAERLKGVDSTLKIQPAKLEDSAVYLCASSLERQGSSKAFFGQGTRLTVV.

The J gene is TRBJ2-1, the V gene TRBV6-1; a possible D gene is TRBD2 (5 bases). Trimming removed 2 bases at V and 2 bases at J, with 10 bases between. Germline CDR1 and CDR2: MNHNS and SASEGT. The CDR3 is made up of 15 amino acids. The CDR3 region is CASSEYGGPYNEQFF. The DNA for the CDR3 is TGTGCCAGCAGTGAATATGGAGGCCCCTACAATGAGCAGTTCTTC.

V gene TRBV6-5 combines with J gene TRBJ1-3; D may be TRBD1 (6 bases). The V end was cut by 2 bases, the J end by 2 bases, with 10 bases between. The CDR3 has 15 residues. Germline loops: CDR1 MNHEY, CDR2 SVGAGI. The CDR3 DNA reads as TGTGCCAGCAGTTACGACAGGAACCCTGGAAACACCATATATTTT. Protein product: CASSYDRNPGNTIYF.

The chain uses TRBV10-3 and TRBJ1-1; TRBD1 matches at 8 bases. The CDR3 length is 14 residues. The V segment lost 6 bases and the J segment 5 bases; nucleotides outside the gene matches: 8. CDR1 ENHRY and CDR2 SYGVKD come from the germline V gene. The CDR3 coding sequence is TGTGCCATCAGAGAACAGGGGGGAGGGACTGAAGCTTTCTTT. Protein: CAIREQGGGTEAFF.

V is TRBV27 and J is TRBJ2-7; 10 nucleotides align to TRBD1. The CDR3 spans 18 residues. Germline V CDR1 and CDR2: MNHEY, SMNVEV (reference sequence). Germline trimming cut 1 base from V and 4 bases from J; bases unmatched to any gene: 13. CDR3 sequence (DNA): TGTGCCAGCAGTTTATTACACCCCGGGACAGGGGTAGGGTACGAGCAGTACTTC. Encoded protein: CASSLLHPGTGVGYEQYF.

This chain joins TRBV9 and TRBJ2-5; 7 bases map to TRBD2. V lost 2 bases and J lost 3; bases outside the gene matches: 10. Germline CDR1 is SGDLS and CDR2 is YYNGEE. The CDR3 runs 16 residues. The CDR3 sequence: CASSVRSGLAEETQYF. In DNA form, the CDR3 reads TGTGCCAGCAGCGTTCGGTCCGGGCTAGCGGAAGAGACCCAGTACTTC.

This chain uses TRBV11-2 with TRBJ1-5; D is possibly TRBD1 (5 bases). The CDR3 spans 15 residues. Germline V lookup: CDR1 SGHAT, CDR2 FQNNGV. V lost 5 bases, J lost 3 bases, and 14 bases lay in between. The chain's CDR3 is CASSQRAGTNQPQHF. CDR3 in DNA: TGTGCCAGCAGCCAGAGGGCGGGGACCAATCAGCCCCAGCATTTT.

The J gene is TRBJ2-3, the V gene TRBV11-2; 12 bases are a match to TRBD2. V was clipped by 4 bases and J by 3 bases; unmatched bases: 14. Germline V gives CDR1 SGHAT, CDR2 FQNNGV. The CDR3 is made up of 19 amino acids. This CDR3 is CASSSPLTSGSLRTDTQYF. CDR3 DNA: TGTGCCAGCAGCTCCCCCTTGACTAGCGGGAGCCTCCGAACAGATACGCAGTATTTT.

The chain couples TRBV2 to TRBJ1-2; D is uncertain. V was pared by 7 bases and J by 2 bases, with 11 bases between. The germline gives CDR1 SNHLY, CDR2 FYNNEI. This CDR3 contains 13 residues. Here the CDR3 reads CASTGSGNYGYTF. CDR3 coding DNA: TGTGCCAGCACAGGCAGTGGGAACTATGGCTACACCTTC.

The rearrangement links TRBV5-8 to TRBJ1-5, with TRBD1 matching over 10 bases. The CDR3 is 15 residues long. Germline V gives CDR1 SGHTS, CDR2 YDEGEE. J gave up 9 bases and V 5 bases, and 11 bases lay outside the gene matches. The CDR3 sequence is CASSFTGTGVSPQHF. In DNA, the CDR3 is TGTGCCAGCAGTTTCACCGGGACAGGGGTGTCGCCCCAGCATTTT.

This clone was counted a few times. The chain uses TRBV6-5 and TRBJ1-1; TRBD1 agrees at 7 bases. CDR3 size: 15 residues. V trimming: 4 bases; J trimming: 0 bases; junction bases outside the gene matches: 5. Germline CDR1 MNHEY, CDR2 SVGAGI. As DNA, the CDR3 is TGTGCCAGCAGTTCCGCGGGACAGCTGAACACTGAAGCTTTCTTT. Protein product: CASSSAGQLNTEAFF.

The chain couples TRBV27 to TRBJ2-7; TRBD1 aligns across 8 bases. In germline, CDR1 is MNHEY, CDR2 SMNVEV (reference sequence). The trim removed 4 bases at V and 4 bases at J, leaving 3 bases unmatched. The CDR3 extends over 13 amino acids. CDR3 nucleotide sequence: TGTGCCAGCAGTTCCCAGGGGGCGTACGAGCAGTACTTC. This sequence encodes CASSSQGAYEQYF.

This clone has a single count. V is TRBV30 and J is TRBJ1-2; D may be TRBD1 (6 bases). The germline gives CDR1 GTSNPN, CDR2 SVGIG (reference sequence). The CDR3 is made up of 14 amino acids. V dropped 8 bases and J dropped 3 bases, with 19 bases sitting between them. The CDR3 nucleotides read TGTGCCCGCGAGGGGGGGGACGACTACTATGGCTACACCTTC. It is translated as CAREGGDDYYGYTF.

The V gene is TRBV5-4, the J gene TRBJ1-3; D not certain. Germline V CDR1 and CDR2: SGHNT, YYREEE (reference sequence). V was clipped by 0 bases and J by 2 bases, with 9 bases between them. This CDR3 region has 15 residues. The CDR3 loop is CASSLEPVTGNTIYF. The CDR3 region has the DNA TGTGCCAGCAGCTTGGAACCAGTTACTGGAAACACCATATATTTT.

This clone appeared once. The rearrangement links TRBV29-1 to TRBJ1-1; the D gene is possibly TRBD1 (6 bases). Per the germline V gene, CDR1 is SQVTM and CDR2 is ANQGSEA. The CDR3 covers 12 residues. The V and J ends lost 7 bases and 4 bases respectively, with 13 bases between them. CDR3 sequence reads: CSAATGSTEAFF. DNA of the CDR3: TGCAGCGCCGCAACAGGGAGCACTGAAGCTTTCTTT.

This chain uses TRBV6-4 with TRBJ1-3; no clear D. Germline V gene sequence: CDR1 MRHNA, CDR2 SNTAGT. Trimming left V 7 bases short and J 4 bases short, with 14 bases between. The CDR3 runs 14 residues. CDR3 loop: CASNRHHEGNTIYF. The CDR3 nucleotides are TGTGCCAGCAATCGCCACCATGAGGGAAACACCATATATTTT.

The rearrangement joins TRBV10-3 to TRBJ1-2; TRBD1 aligns across 9 bases. Germline V CDR1 and CDR2: ENHRY, SYGVKD. V was clipped by 4 bases and J by 1 base; unmatched bases: 4. This CDR3 comprises 15 residues. The CDR3 sequence: CAISALTGGNYGYTF. The CDR3 region has the DNA TGTGCCATCAGTGCCCTGACAGGGGGTAACTATGGCTACACCTTC.

The V gene is TRBV19, the J gene TRBJ1-5; the match to TRBD1 covers 9 bases. Looked up from germline, CDR1 is LNHDA and CDR2 is SQIVND (reference sequence). The CDR3 length is 18 residues. The V gene end was trimmed by 3 bases and the J gene end by 1 base; junction bases not matched to a gene: 10. In nucleotides, the CDR3 is TGTGCCAGTAGTATTATACAGGGGGCGTCGATAAGCAATCAGCCCCAGCATTTT. As protein: CASSIIQGASISNQPQHF.

This chain links TRBV7-3 with TRBJ1-2; 8 positions agree with TRBD1. Germline V gene lookup returns CDR1 SGHTA and CDR2 FQGTGA. Trimming took 4 bases from V and 3 from J; bases not matched to a gene: 4. This CDR3 comprises 14 residues. The CDR3 DNA is TGTGCCAGCAGCTCTGGACAGGGTGACTATGGCTACACCTTC. Its protein product is CASSSGQGDYGYTF.

The chain uses TRBV10-3 and TRBJ1-3, with 7 nucleotides matching TRBD1. Unmatched junction bases numbered 6, after V lost 3 bases and J lost 4 bases. Per the germline V gene, CDR1 is ENHRY and CDR2 is SYGVKD. There are 15 residues in the CDR3. CDR3 bases: TGTGCCATCAGTGACCCGACAGGGAACGGAAACACCATATATTTT. Its translation is CAISDPTGNGNTIYF.